This paragraph covers one T cell receptor beta chain sequence. The antigen remains undetermined. A second PCR of about 7 to 11 cycles used a sample-barcoded 5' primer and a J-beta primer mix. A single record per CDR3 protein comes from TCRdb applying MiXCR to the 5' RACE reads. The repertoire includes around 940,000 distinct CDR3 sequences, roughly half of them detected once, and about a fifth sits in the top ten. This record comes from a study of blood T cells in healthy people across ages. The V end was cut by 5 bases, the J end by 0 bases, with 15 bases between. There are 15 residues in the CDR3. The V gene's germline CDR1 is SGHRS and CDR2 YFSETQ. The study's findings and limits: Significant beta diversity loss was already apparent by age approximately 38, declining roughly linearly.

Each sample used at least 6.5 million PBMCs. This chain connects TRBV5-1 to TRBJ2-7; TRBD1 or TRBD2 may be the D gene (5 bases each). The sequence was obtained from a woman aged 55-69 years in good health. Sequencing input: blood. The CDR3 DNA follows: TGCGCCAGCAGTAAACCGGGACCTGGCTCCTACGAGCAGTACTTC. It codes for CASSKPGPGSYEQYF.